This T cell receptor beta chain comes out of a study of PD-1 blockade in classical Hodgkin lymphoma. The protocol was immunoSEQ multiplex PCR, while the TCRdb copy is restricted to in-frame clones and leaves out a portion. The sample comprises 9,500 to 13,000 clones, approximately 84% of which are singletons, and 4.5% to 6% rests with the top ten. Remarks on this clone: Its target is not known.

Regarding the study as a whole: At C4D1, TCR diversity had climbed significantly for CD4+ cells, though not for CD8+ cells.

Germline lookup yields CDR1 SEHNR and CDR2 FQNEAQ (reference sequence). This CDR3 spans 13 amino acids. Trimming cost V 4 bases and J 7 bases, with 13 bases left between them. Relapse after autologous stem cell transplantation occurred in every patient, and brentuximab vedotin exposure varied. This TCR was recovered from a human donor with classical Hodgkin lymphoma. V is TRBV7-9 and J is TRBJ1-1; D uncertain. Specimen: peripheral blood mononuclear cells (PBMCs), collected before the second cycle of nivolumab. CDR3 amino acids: CASSSPLVFEAFF. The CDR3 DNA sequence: TGTGCCAGCAGCTCCCCCTTAGTTTTTGAAGCTTTCTTT.